This record concerns one T cell receptor beta chain sequence. Its antigen is as yet unknown. These data come from a study of T cell responses to AZD1222 COVID-19 vaccine. With 3 bases clipped from V and 4 bases from J, the junction kept 8 bases outside the gene matches. This CDR3 contains 16 residues. Germline-derived CDR1 and CDR2 are MNHEY and SMNVEV (reference sequence). Regarding the study as a whole: As reported, nearly half of all spike-specific TCRs target variant regions that are unmutated. Seropositive at baseline were only 5 or 6 AZD1222 recipients. Spike was spanned by vaccine-associated CD4 TCRs, with dominance at 160-218 and 743-854.

Assay used: immunoSEQ multiplex PCR; TCRdb lists only in-frame clones, some missing. The table has 160,000 or so clones, roughly nine tenths seen once. V gene TRBV27 combines with J gene TRBJ2-1, with 8 nucleotides matching TRBD2. This sequence was found in an adult in good health. The specimen was peripheral blood, collected on day 0 of AZD1222 vaccination. CDR3 residues: CASSFSSGVGYNEQFF. CDR3 sequence (DNA): TGTGCCAGCAGTTTCAGTAGCGGGGTAGGTTACAATGAGCAGTTCTTC.